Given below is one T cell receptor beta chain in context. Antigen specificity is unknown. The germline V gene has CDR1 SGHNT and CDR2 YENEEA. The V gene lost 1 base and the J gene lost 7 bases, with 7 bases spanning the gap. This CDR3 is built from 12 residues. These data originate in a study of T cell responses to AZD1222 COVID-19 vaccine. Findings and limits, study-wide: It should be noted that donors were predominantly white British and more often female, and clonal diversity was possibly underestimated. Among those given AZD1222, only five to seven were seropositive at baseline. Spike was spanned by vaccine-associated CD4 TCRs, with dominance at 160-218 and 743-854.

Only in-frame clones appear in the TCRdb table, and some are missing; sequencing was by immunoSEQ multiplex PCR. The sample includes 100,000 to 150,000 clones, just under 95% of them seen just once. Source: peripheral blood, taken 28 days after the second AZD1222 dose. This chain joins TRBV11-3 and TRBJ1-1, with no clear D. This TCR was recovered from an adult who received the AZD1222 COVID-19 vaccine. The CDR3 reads CASSLGMGEAFF. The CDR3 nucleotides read TGTGCCAGCAGCTTAGGGATGGGTGAAGCTTTCTTT.